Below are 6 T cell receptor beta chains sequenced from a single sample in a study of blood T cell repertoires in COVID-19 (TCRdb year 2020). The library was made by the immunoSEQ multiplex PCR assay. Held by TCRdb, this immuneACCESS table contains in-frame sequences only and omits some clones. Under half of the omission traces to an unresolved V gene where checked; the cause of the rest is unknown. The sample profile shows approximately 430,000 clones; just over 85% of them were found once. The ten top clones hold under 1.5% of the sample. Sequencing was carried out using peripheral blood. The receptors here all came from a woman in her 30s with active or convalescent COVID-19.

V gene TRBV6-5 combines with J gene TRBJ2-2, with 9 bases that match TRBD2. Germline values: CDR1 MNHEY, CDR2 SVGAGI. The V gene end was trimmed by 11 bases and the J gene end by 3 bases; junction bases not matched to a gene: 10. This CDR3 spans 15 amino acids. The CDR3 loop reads CAVGRGLAYTGELFF. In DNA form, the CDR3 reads TGTGCCGTTGGGAGGGGACTAGCTTACACCGGGGAGCTGTTTTTT.

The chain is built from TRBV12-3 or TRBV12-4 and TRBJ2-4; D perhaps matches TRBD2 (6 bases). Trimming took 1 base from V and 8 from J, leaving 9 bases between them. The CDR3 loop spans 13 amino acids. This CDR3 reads CASSLVGTHIQYF. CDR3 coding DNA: TGTGCCAGCAGTTTAGTGGGGACTCACATTCAGTACTTC.

CDR3 loop: CASNSSSNQPQHF. The DNA of the CDR3 is TGCGCCAGCAATAGTAGTAGCAATCAGCCCCAGCATTTT. The V and J genes are TRBV10-1 and TRBJ1-5; D gene ambiguous. CDR1 and CDR2 (germline): WNHNN, SYGVQD (reference sequence). V was clipped by 7 bases and J by 0 bases, with 7 bases between them. The CDR3 runs 13 residues.

The CDR3 DNA reads as TGCGCCAGCCGAAGCACCTTGAACACTGAAGCTTTCTTT. Encoded protein: CASRSTLNTEAFF. The chain carries TRBV10-1 and TRBJ1-1; no definite D call. This CDR3 region has 13 residues. The V gene's germline CDR1 is WNHNN and CDR2 SYGVQD (reference sequence). Trimming shortened V by 8 bases and J by 0 bases, and 10 bases separated the two germline ends.

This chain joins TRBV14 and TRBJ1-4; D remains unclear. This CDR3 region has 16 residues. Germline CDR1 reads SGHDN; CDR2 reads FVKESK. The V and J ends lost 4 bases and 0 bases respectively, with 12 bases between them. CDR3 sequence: CASSPIVAATNEKLFF. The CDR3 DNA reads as TGTGCCAGCAGCCCTATCGTCGCTGCAACTAATGAAAAACTGTTTTTT.

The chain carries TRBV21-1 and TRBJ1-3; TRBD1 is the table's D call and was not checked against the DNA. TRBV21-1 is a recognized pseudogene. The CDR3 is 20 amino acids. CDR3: CASSNAAGQRHRRSGNTIYF. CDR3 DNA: TGTGCCAGCAGCAATGCCGCAGGGCAGAGACACCGGCGCTCTGGAAACACCATATATTTT.